This passage covers 3 T cell receptor beta chains from one sample sequenced in a study of blood T cell repertoires in COVID-19. The method was immunoSEQ multiplex PCR; TCRdb's version includes in-frame clones alone and lacks a portion of them. The sample gives approximately 270,000 clones, roughly 83% of which show up once; about 8.1% is in the top ten. The sequencing sample was made of peripheral blood. The source of these receptors is an elderly man with acute or convalescent COVID-19.

The chain uses TRBV5-1 and TRBJ1-6; D gene uncertain. Germline loops: CDR1 SGHRS, CDR2 YFSETQ. CDR3 length: 15 amino acids. V lost 6 bases to trimming and J lost 7 bases, with 17 bases between them. CDR3 loop: CASKEREVGNSPLHF. CDR3 bases: TGCGCCAGCAAGGAAAGGGAGGTCGGGAATTCACCCCTCCACTTT.

This clone was detected once. The chain joins TRBV2 to TRBJ1-5; possibly TRBD1 for D (5 bases). Germline V gene lookup returns CDR1 SNHLY and CDR2 FYNNEI. The CDR3 totals 15 residues. V was trimmed by 4 bases and J by 4 bases, leaving 14 bases between them. The CDR3 region is CASSARGGTNQPQHF. The DNA of the CDR3 is TGTGCCAGCAGTGCCCGCGGAGGGACGAATCAGCCCCAGCATTTT.

This clone has only a few counts. The chain has TRBV5-5 and TRBJ1-5, with a possible D match to TRBD1 (6 bases). Germline V lookup: CDR1 SGHKS, CDR2 YYEKEE (reference sequence). The CDR3 has 15 amino acids. V lost 0 bases and J lost 4, with 11 bases in between. CDR3 region: CASSLARTENQPQHF. DNA for the CDR3: TGTGCCAGCAGCTTGGCCCGGACAGAGAATCAGCCCCAGCATTTT.